The present entry profiles one T cell receptor beta chain with its context. The CDR3 ends on some other residue instead of the conserved phenylalanine or tryptophan, so this is likely a read error. The data originate from a study of T-cell reconstitution after alpha-beta-depleted transplantation in children. Trimming removed 4 bases at V and 6 bases at J, with 10 bases between. The CDR3 loop spans 12 amino acids. This sample's TCRbeta library carried unique molecular identifier barcodes. Each CDR3 protein gets one entry after TCRdb re-called the PCR reads with MiXCR. This table holds approximately 590,000 distinct CDR3 sequences, more than 9% found once.

Sequenced here: PBMCs from the stem cell graft donor, sampled from the stem cell graft. This chain joins TRBV12-3 or TRBV12-4 and TRBJ2-7; tentatively, D is TRBD2 (5 bases). This clonotype originated in a human donor who donated a stem cell graft to a child with acute myeloid leukemia. DNA of the CDR3: TGTGCCAGCAGTTCGCTCGGAGGCGAGCAGTACCTC. Protein sequence: CASSSLGGEQYL.